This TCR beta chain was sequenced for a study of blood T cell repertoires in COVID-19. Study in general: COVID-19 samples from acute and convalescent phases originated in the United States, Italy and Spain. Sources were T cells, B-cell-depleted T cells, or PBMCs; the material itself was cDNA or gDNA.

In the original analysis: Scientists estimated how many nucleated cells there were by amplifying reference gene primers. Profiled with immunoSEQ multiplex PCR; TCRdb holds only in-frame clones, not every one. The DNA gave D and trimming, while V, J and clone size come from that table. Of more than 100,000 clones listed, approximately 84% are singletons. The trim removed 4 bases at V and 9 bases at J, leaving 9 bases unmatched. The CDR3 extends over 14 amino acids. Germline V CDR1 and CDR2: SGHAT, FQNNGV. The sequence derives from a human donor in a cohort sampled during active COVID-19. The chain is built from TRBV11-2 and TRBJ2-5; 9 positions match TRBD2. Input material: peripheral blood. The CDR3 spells CASSSAGGPGAQYF. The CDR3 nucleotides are TGTGCCAGCAGCTCGGCGGGGGGGCCGGGGGCCCAGTACTTC.